One and the same sample provided the 8 T cell receptor beta chains below, sequenced in a study of blood T cell repertoires in COVID-19. TCRdb's copy holds only in-frame clones and misses some; the assay was immunoSEQ multiplex PCR. This sample has approximately 200,000 clones; approximately 90% occur once, and the top ten carry approximately 2.9%. Sequenced input: peripheral blood. All receptors derive from a woman between 25 and 40 years old with active or convalescent COVID-19.

The V call is TRBV5-5, the J call TRBJ2-7; TRBD2 might be the D (5 bases). The germline CDR1 and CDR2 sequences are SGHKS and YYEKEE (reference sequence). The germline V and J ends were trimmed by 0 bases and 0 bases, with 10 bases remaining between them. This CDR3 is built from 15 residues. The chain's CDR3 is CASSLGATSSYEQYF. The CDR3 coding sequence is TGTGCCAGCAGCTTGGGAGCCACTAGCTCCTACGAGCAGTACTTC.

This chain joins TRBV6-6 and TRBJ1-6, with TRBD1 matching over 7 bases. Per germline, CDR1 MNHNY and CDR2 SVGAGI (reference sequence). The CDR3 has 15 amino acids. V lost 4 bases and J lost 9; bases outside the gene matches: 9. DNA for the CDR3: TGTGCCAGCAGTTCACGACAGGGAAAGTCTTCACCCCTCCACTTT. Its translation: CASSSRQGKSSPLHF.

V and J are TRBV5-8 and TRBJ1-4; D is uncertain. V lost 2 bases and J lost 7, with 12 bases in between. CDR1 and CDR2 from the germline V gene are SGHTS and YDEGEE. The CDR3 extends over 14 amino acids. The chain's CDR3 is CASSLGTVSEKLFF. The CDR3 DNA reads TGTGCCAGCAGCTTAGGAACAGTCAGTGAAAAACTGTTTTTT.

The chain is built from TRBV27 and TRBJ2-1, with 13 bases identical to TRBD2. Losses at the gene ends were 1 base for V and 8 bases for J; bases not matched to a gene: 11. This CDR3 spans 18 amino acids. Germline CDR1 and CDR2: MNHEY and SMNVEV (reference sequence). This chain's CDR3 is CASSLFKLTSGGSYEQFF. The CDR3 DNA is TGTGCCAGCAGTTTATTTAAACTGACTAGCGGGGGGTCGTATGAGCAGTTCTTC.

The chain uses TRBV21-1 and TRBJ1-2; no check of the table's D call, TRBD1, against the DNA was made. TRBV21-1 is an annotated pseudogene. The CDR3 is 17 residues long. CDR3 amino acids: CASSKAQGTGGGWGYTF. The CDR3 nucleotides read TGTGCCAGCAGCAAAGCTCAGGGGACAGGGGGCGGTTGGGGCTACACCTTC.

The chain couples TRBV9 to TRBJ2-1; D not certain. The CDR3 spans 14 residues. Trimming pared 3 bases from V and 8 bases from J, leaving 15 bases between. Looked up from germline, CDR1 is SGDLS and CDR2 is YYNGEE. CDR3 region: CASSGPSVLDEQFF. The DNA of the CDR3 is TGTGCCAGCAGCGGGCCTTCTGTCCTCGATGAGCAGTTCTTC.

This clone came up a few times. The genes are TRBV30 and TRBJ1-6; TRBD1 is a possible D gene (6 bases). The V end lost 2 bases, the J end lost 6 bases, and 14 bases lay between the germline ends. CDR1 is GTSNPN and CDR2 is SVGIG in the germline V gene (reference sequence). The CDR3 loop spans 15 amino acids. The DNA for the CDR3 is TGTGCCTGGAGTTCTCCGGGCAGGGGTAATTCACCCCTCCACTTT. Residues: CAWSSPGRGNSPLHF.

The J gene is TRBJ1-5, the V gene TRBV24-1, with D perhaps TRBD1 (6 bases). The CDR3 runs 16 residues. Per the germline V gene, CDR1 is KGHDR and CDR2 is SFDVKD. Trimming took 5 bases from V and 0 from J, leaving 13 bases between them. The CDR3 DNA follows: TGTGCCACCAGTGCGGGGGGCCGATATAGCAATCAGCCCCAGCATTTT. Amino acid sequence: CATSAGGRYSNQPQHF.